These 23 T cell receptor beta chains were all obtained from the same sample, sequenced in a study of beta chain features in type 1 diabetes. The isolated RNA, all of it, was reverse transcribed, so expressed TCRB transcripts were what got sequenced. Generated by immunoSEQ multiplex PCR, the TCRdb table keeps only in-frame clones and is missing some. There are 620,000 or so clones in the sample; around 15% occur only once, and about 0.086% lies in the top ten. Sequenced: naive CD4+ T cells from blood. The receptors stem from a man between 18 and 35 years old in good health.

The chain recombines TRBV4-1 with TRBJ2-3, with 9 bases matching TRBD2. V shed 2 bases and J 5 bases; nucleotides not matched to a gene: 14. The length of the CDR3 is 18 residues. Germline-derived CDR1 and CDR2 are MGHRA and YSYEKL. CDR3 amino acids: CASSQLRLADPGGDTQYF. The CDR3 DNA reads as TGCGCCAGCAGCCAACTAAGACTAGCGGACCCCGGTGGAGATACGCAGTATTTT.

This clone was counted only a few times. V and J are TRBV7-2 and TRBJ2-2, with TRBD2 as a possible D gene (5 bases). CDR1 is SGHTA, CDR2 FQGNSA, per germline. The CDR3 length is 13 residues. Trimming left V 5 bases short and J 7 bases short, with 11 bases between. The CDR3 region has the DNA TGTGCCAGCAGCCGAGCGGCTAGCGGGGAGCTGTTTTTT. The encoded protein is CASSRAASGELFF.

This clone turned up a few times. The chain employs TRBV9 and TRBJ1-2; D is perhaps TRBD1 (5 bases). The V end was cut by 2 bases, the J end by 7 bases, with 21 bases between. The CDR3 is 16 amino acids. CDR1 is SGDLS, CDR2 YYNGEE, per germline. CDR3 region: CASSVSVSRTRGGYTF. CDR3 in DNA: TGTGCCAGCAGCGTGTCAGTATCGAGGACTAGGGGTGGCTACACCTTC.

This clone was observed a few times. V usage is TRBV28 and J usage is TRBJ1-5; tentative D call: TRBD1 (5 bases). Trimming took 7 bases from V and 3 from J, leaving 19 bases between them. Per germline, CDR1 MDHEN and CDR2 SYDVKM. There are 16 residues in the CDR3. CDR3 region: CASTTDSHEVNQPQHF. The CDR3 coding sequence is TGTGCCAGCACTACCGACAGTCACGAGGTCAATCAGCCCCAGCATTTT.

In the case of this clone: The identical CDR3 is also encoded by other nucleotide sequences in the sample. The chain's CDR3 is CASSLTRESYEQYF. In DNA form, the CDR3 reads TGTGCCAGCAGCTTAACGCGGGAGTCCTACGAGCAGTACTTC. The rearrangement joins TRBV7-3 to TRBJ2-7; 7 positions agree with TRBD2. The germline gives CDR1 SGHTA, CDR2 FQGTGA. The CDR3 sequence is 14 residues long. The J segment lost 1 base and the V segment lost 0 bases, leaving 0 bases of the junction unmatched.

This clone appeared a few times. The CDR3 is CASSPRAPPQETQYF. The CDR3 region has the DNA TGTGCCAGCTCACCACGGGCACCACCCCAAGAGACCCAGTACTTC. This chain joins TRBV18 and TRBJ2-5; D is unclear. Between the trimmed V and J ends, which lost 1 base and 1 base, there was a span of 10 bases. The length of the CDR3 is 15 residues. CDR1 is KGHSH, CDR2 LQKENI, per germline. The full variable domain, rest sourced from reference TRBV18 and TRBJ2-5, is NAGVMQNPRHLVRRRGQEARLRCSPMKGHSHVYWYRQLPEEGLKFMVYLQKENIIDESGMPKERFSAEFPKEGPSILRIQQVVRGDSAAYFCASSPRAPPQETQYFGPGTRLLVL.

V usage is TRBV7-3 and J usage is TRBJ1-2, with D perhaps TRBD1 (5 bases). Trimming shortened V by 4 bases and J by 8 bases, and 14 bases separated the two germline ends. Germline lookup yields CDR1 SGHTA and CDR2 FQGTGA. The CDR3 totals 13 residues. The CDR3 nucleotides read TGTGCCAGCAGCTCCAGGGAAGGAGGAGGCTACACCTTC. Protein sequence: CASSSREGGGYTF.

A few counts support this clone. J is TRBJ2-3 and V is TRBV27; no firm D call. The germline V gene encodes CDR1 MNHEY and CDR2 SMNVEV (reference sequence). The CDR3 is made up of 12 amino acids. V lost 0 bases, J lost 5 bases, and 3 bases lay in between. CDR3 in amino acids: CASSLSGDTQYF. CDR3 nucleotides: TGTGCCAGCAGTTTATCGGGAGATACGCAGTATTTT.

This CDR3 reads CASSVGVREGPKDHYGYTF. The CDR3 DNA reads as TGTGCCAGCAGCGTAGGGGTTCGAGAAGGCCCAAAAGATCACTATGGCTACACCTTC. The chain links TRBV9 to TRBJ1-2; D unclear. From germline, CDR1 is SGDLS and CDR2 YYNGEE. Between the trimmed V and J ends, which lost 0 bases and 3 bases, there was a span of 24 bases. The length of the CDR3 is 19 residues.

This chain joins TRBV27 and TRBJ1-2; TRBD1 is a possible D gene (5 bases). In germline, CDR1 is MNHEY, CDR2 SMNVEV (reference sequence). The V gene lost 3 bases and the J gene lost 4 bases, with 15 bases spanning the gap. This CDR3 has 15 amino acids. DNA for the CDR3: TGTGCCAGCAGTTTGCTGAGAGACAGTGGCTATGGCTACACCTTC. Amino acid sequence: CASSLLRDSGYGYTF.

The J gene is TRBJ1-1, the V gene TRBV27, with TRBD1 as a possible D gene (5 bases). The CDR3 runs to 16 residues. CDR1 is MNHEY and CDR2 is SMNVEV in the germline V gene (reference sequence). The germline V and J ends were trimmed by 2 bases and 2 bases, with 15 bases remaining between them. The CDR3 nucleotides are TGTGCCAGCAGTTTAGGATCTACAGGATTAAACACTGAAGCTTTCTTT. It yields the protein CASSLGSTGLNTEAFF.

This clone was observed many times. The chain links TRBV6-6 to TRBJ1-1, with D perhaps matching TRBD1 (5 bases). Per the germline V gene, CDR1 is MNHNY and CDR2 is SVGAGI (reference sequence). The CDR3 sequence is 13 residues long. The V gene lost 2 bases and the J gene lost 1 base, with 5 bases spanning the gap. CDR3 in amino acids: CASSYRGNTEAFF. The DNA for the CDR3 is TGTGCCAGCAGTTACAGGGGGAACACTGAAGCTTTCTTT.

The V gene is TRBV6-5, the J gene TRBJ2-4; D uncertain. The CDR3 has 14 residues. With 5 bases removed from V and 1 base from J, the gap between germline ends came to 9 bases. Germline CDR1 reads MNHEY; CDR2 reads SVGAGI. The DNA for the CDR3 is TGTGCCAGCAGTGAATTCCCTGCCAAAAACATTCAGTACTTC. Protein: CASSEFPAKNIQYF.

This clone showed up just a few times. The V and J genes are TRBV2 and TRBJ1-2; no firm D call. The CDR3 is made up of 13 amino acids. Looked up from germline, CDR1 is SNHLY and CDR2 is FYNNEI. V lost 5 bases and J lost 2, with 9 bases in between. The DNA for the CDR3 is TGTGCCAGCAGTCGGACGCGGAACTATGGCTACACCTTC. As protein: CASSRTRNYGYTF.

This clone was detected a few times. This rearrangement joins TRBV30 to TRBJ1-1; D remains ambiguous. Trimming left V 1 base short and J 4 bases short, with 10 bases between. CDR1 GTSNPN and CDR2 SVGIG come from the germline V gene (reference sequence). There are 13 residues in the CDR3. The CDR3: CAWSGRRGTEAFF. The DNA for the CDR3 is TGTGCCTGGAGTGGACGGAGAGGCACTGAAGCTTTCTTT.

This clone was observed a handful of times. The chain links TRBV7-3 to TRBJ2-3; D is tentatively TRBD1 or TRBD2 (5 bases each). The germline gives CDR1 SGHTA, CDR2 FQGTGA. V lost 4 bases and J lost 1, with 15 bases in between. This CDR3 region has 16 residues. In nucleotides, the CDR3 is TGTGCCAGCAGCTCAGGTGGGGGTTTGGGCACAGATACGCAGTATTTT. It encodes CASSSGGGLGTDTQYF. The complete variable domain, with remaining parts taken from reference TRBV7-3 and TRBJ2-3, reads GAGVSQTPSNKVTEKGKYVELRCDPISGHTALYWYRQSLGQGPEFLIYFQGTGAADDSGLPNDRFFAVRPEGSVSTLKIQRTERGDSAVYLCASSSGGGLGTDTQYFGPGTRLTVL.

This clone showed up just a few times. The chain is built from TRBV6-5 and TRBJ1-2, with TRBD1 identical over 9 bases. Germline V lookup: CDR1 MNHEY, CDR2 SVGAGI. Losses at the gene ends were 6 bases for V and 6 bases for J; bases not matched to a gene: 11. The CDR3 is 15 residues long. The CDR3 region is CASRDGQGMRNGYTF. DNA for the CDR3: TGTGCCAGCAGGGACGGACAGGGGATGAGAAATGGCTACACCTTC.

This clone was counted many times. The chain links TRBV10-3 to TRBJ2-1; TRBD1 agrees at 7 bases. The CDR3 is made up of 16 amino acids. V shed 6 bases, J shed 6 bases, and the junction held 14 bases outside the gene matches. Per the germline V gene, CDR1 is ENHRY and CDR2 is SYGVKD. The CDR3 bases are TGTGCCATCAGGAAGACAGGGTCTTCTGAGGCCAATGAGCAGTTCTTC. Translated: CAIRKTGSSEANEQFF.

The chain employs TRBV27 and TRBJ1-1; D remains unclear. There are 15 residues in the CDR3. V was cut by 0 bases and J by 0 bases, with 8 bases left in between. CDR1 is MNHEY, CDR2 SMNVEV, per germline (reference sequence). CDR3 protein: CASSLSGGLNTEAFF. CDR3 sequence (DNA): TGTGCCAGCAGTTTATCGGGCGGATTGAACACTGAAGCTTTCTTT.

The genes are TRBV21-1 and TRBJ2-5; the table calls TRBD1, which could not be checked here. TRBV21-1 is annotated as a pseudogene. This CDR3 has 15 residues. CDR3 sequence (DNA): TGTGCCAGCAGCAAGTCACAGGAGAGCCAAGAGACCCAGTACTTC. Translation: CASSKSQESQETQYF.

This chain connects TRBV10-3 to TRBJ2-7; no firm D call. The germline V gene has CDR1 ENHRY and CDR2 SYGVKD. The length of the CDR3 is 12 residues. The V end lost 2 bases, the J end lost 2 bases, and 4 bases lay between the germline ends. The CDR3 nucleotides are TGTGCCATCAGTGAGACAACCTACGAGCAGTACTTC. Translation gives CAISETTYEQYF.

The chain uses TRBV19 and TRBJ2-7; 12 bases fit TRBD2. CDR1 is LNHDA, CDR2 SQIVND, per germline (reference sequence). This CDR3 comprises 16 residues. After removal of 4 bases from V and 4 bases from J, the junction contained 8 bases not matched to a gene. The CDR3 DNA follows: TGTGCCAGTAGTACCAGAGGGACTAGCGGGTATTACGAGCAGTACTTC. Translated: CASSTRGTSGYYEQYF. Together with reference TRBV19 and TRBJ2-7, the CDR3 gives the full variable domain: DGGITQSPKYLFRKEGQNVTLSCEQNLNHDAMYWYRQDPGQGLRLIYYSQIVNDFQKGDIAEGYSVSREKKESFPLTVTSAQKNPTAFYLCASSTRGTSGYYEQYFGPGTRLTVT.

This clone has just a few counts. The chain links TRBV7-2 to TRBJ2-7, with 9 bases identical to TRBD2. This CDR3 has 15 residues. Germline CDR1 SGHTA, CDR2 FQGNSA. The V and J ends lost 2 bases and 2 bases, in that order; junction bases with no gene match: 4. CDR3 DNA sequence: TGTGCCAGCAGCTTATCGGGACTAGCCGCCTACGAGCAGTACTTC. Encoded protein: CASSLSGLAAYEQYF.